The source of this T cell receptor (delta chain) is a study of γδ T cells in repeated Plasmodium falciparum infection. Overall study context: Each infection was followed by sampling at 21 days, plus baseline and some pre-infection draws.

Points on this clone: TCRdb's entry gives the protein of a much larger clone, which mismatches this DNA's translation at residue 3, likely from a read error; the protein reported here is translated from the DNA.

TRG and TRD sequences were obtained from every sorted gammadelta sample. TCRdb reanalysed the multiplex PCR reads with CATT. The sample has approximately 60,000 delta-chain clones, around 1.5% seen once. The sample was gamma-delta T cells from blood. This clonotype originated in a pool of human donors (malaria-infected and uninfected, not separated).

The CDR3: CARDTPRSIPTGVWGSPVLALSYPTDKLIF. The CDR3 DNA reads as TGTGCCCGTGACACCCCTCGTAGTATTCCTACTGGAGTCTGGGGATCCCCCGTATTGGCCCTCTCATATCCCACCGATAAACTCATCTTT. The gene calls are TRDV2 and TRDJ1; a possible D gene is TRDD2 (7 bases). The J gene comes from matching the DNA to germline here; TCRdb lacks it. Germline V CDR1 and CDR2: GEAIGNYY, EKD. This CDR3 region has 30 residues.